A single sample is the source of the 13 T cell receptor beta chains below, sequenced in a study of blood T cells in healthy people across ages. With a J-beta primer mix and a sample-barcoded 5' primer, a second PCR ran roughly 6 to 12 cycles. TCRdb processed the 5' RACE reads anew with MiXCR; each CDR3 protein has one entry. The table includes around 870,000 distinct CDR3 sequences, more than 25% detected once. Sequenced material: blood. The receptors originated from a woman older than 75 in good health.

The chain is built from TRBV20-1 and TRBJ2-7; tentative D call: TRBD2 (5 bases). Germline lookup yields CDR1 DFQATT and CDR2 SNEGSKA (reference sequence). This CDR3 contains 13 residues. The germline V and J ends were trimmed by 4 bases and 7 bases, with 17 bases remaining between them. The CDR3 sequence: CSANPEDGPEQYF. CDR3 coding DNA: TGCAGTGCTAACCCGGAGGACGGCCCTGAGCAGTACTTC.

There are many counts of this clonotype. The CDR3 sequence is CSARHPGAGTYEQYF. In DNA, the CDR3 is TGCAGTGCTCGCCACCCAGGGGCAGGGACCTACGAGCAGTACTTC. V is TRBV20-1 and J is TRBJ2-7; possible D gene TRBD1, 6 bases. The germline V gene encodes CDR1 DFQATT and CDR2 SNEGSKA (reference sequence). Trimming took 5 bases from V and 2 from J, leaving 19 bases between them. The CDR3 is made up of 15 amino acids.

This chain connects TRBV20-1 to TRBJ1-6; D is uncertain. V was shortened by 1 base and J by 7 bases, with 11 bases between the two germline ends. The CDR3 spans 14 residues. Germline loops: CDR1 DFQATT, CDR2 SNEGSKA (reference sequence). CDR3 nucleotides: TGCAGTGCTAGAGCTCAGGATGGGAATTCACCCCTCCACTTT. Translating it yields CSARAQDGNSPLHF.

This clonotype was seen at least ten times. J is TRBJ2-5 and V is TRBV2; D perhaps matches TRBD1 (6 bases). The DNA end favors TRBJ2-7, so the J call may be wrong. Germline loops: CDR1 SNHLY, CDR2 FYNNEI. The CDR3 is made up of 13 amino acids. Here the CDR3 DNA reads TGTGCCAGCAGTGGGGACATGTTCATCGAGCAGTACTTC. This gives the protein CASSGDMFIEQYF.

This clonotype appeared a few times. This chain links TRBV6-2 or TRBV6-3 with TRBJ1-1, with D unclear. Germline V lookup: CDR1 MNHEY, CDR2 SVGEGT. The V end was cut by 6 bases, the J end by 1 base, with 12 bases between. The CDR3 loop spans 14 amino acids. The CDR3, as DNA: TGTGCCAGCAGGAGTAGGACGGAGAACACTGAAGCTTTCTTT. Its protein product is CASRSRTENTEAFF.

This clonotype was seen many times. The J gene is TRBJ2-7, the V gene TRBV7-2, with D unresolved. CDR1 and CDR2 (germline): SGHTA, FQGNSA. Trimming took off 5 bases at V and 2 bases at J, with 16 bases between the two ends. The CDR3 length is 15 residues. The CDR3 nucleotides read TGTGCCAGCAGCCAAAACAGAGCCACTACCTACGAGCAGTACTTC. Translated: CASSQNRATTYEQYF.

In its sample, this clonotype was seen a few times. V gene TRBV25-1 combines with J gene TRBJ2-2; D gene unclear. Germline V gene sequence: CDR1 MGHDK, CDR2 SYGVNS. V was trimmed by 2 bases and J by 1 base, leaving 11 bases between them. This CDR3 is 16 amino acids long. The CDR3 is CASSENWAENTGELFF. For the CDR3, the DNA is TGTGCCAGCAGTGAAAATTGGGCAGAGAACACCGGGGAGCTGTTTTTT.

There are many counts of this clonotype. V is TRBV6-2 or TRBV6-3 and J is TRBJ2-4; a weak D match, TRBD2 (5 bases). The CDR3 loop spans 15 amino acids. CDR1 MNHEY and CDR2 SVGEGT come from the germline V gene. Trimming shortened V by 8 bases and J by 0 bases, and 14 bases separated the two germline ends. The CDR3 sequence is CASCDWGVAKNIQYF. The CDR3 DNA follows: TGTGCCAGCTGTGACTGGGGAGTAGCCAAAAACATTCAGTACTTC.

This clonotype was observed many times. This chain connects TRBV20-1 to TRBJ2-1; tentative D call: TRBD1 (5 bases). This CDR3 has 15 residues. The V end lost 0 bases, the J end lost 4 bases, and 13 bases lay between the germline ends. CDR1 DFQATT and CDR2 SNEGSKA come from the germline V gene (reference sequence). The CDR3, as DNA: TGCAGTGCTAGAGATGGAAGGGGAAGGTACAATGAGCAGTTCTTC. This encodes CSARDGRGRYNEQFF.

This clonotype has at least ten counts. The J gene is TRBJ2-1, the V gene TRBV3-1, with D perhaps assigned TRBD1 or TRBD2 (7 bases each). The CDR3 has 16 residues. The germline CDR1 and CDR2 sequences are LGHDT and YNNKEL (reference sequence). Trimming removed 6 bases from V and 5 bases from J, with 20 bases in between. CDR3: CASSPGGGHKDNEQFF. DNA of the CDR3: TGTGCCAGCAGTCCAGGGGGGGGGCATAAGGACAATGAGCAGTTCTTC.

This clonotype was detected a few times. A clone one base away is much larger, so this may be a read error. The chain has TRBV9 and TRBJ2-6; D may correspond to TRBD1 or TRBD2 (5 bases each). This CDR3 contains 15 residues. Germline CDR1 and CDR2: SGDLS and YYNGEE. CDR3 nucleotide sequence: TGTGCCAGCAGCGTAAGGAGGAGTGGGGCCAACGTCCGGACTTTC. It encodes CASSVRRSGANVRTF.

Details on this clonotype: This CDR3 fails to terminate in the conserved phenylalanine or tryptophan, so it likely reflects a read error. The genes are TRBV6-2 or TRBV6-3 and TRBJ1-1; D gene ambiguous. The V and J ends lost 2 bases and 4 bases respectively, with 11 bases between them. Germline CDR1 MNHEY, CDR2 SVGEGT. The CDR3 runs to 14 residues. CDR3 sequence reads: CASSYGARGTEAFL. CDR3 nucleotides: TGTGCCAGCAGTTACGGCGCCCGGGGCACTGAAGCTTTCTTG.

The table lists this clonotype with a few counts. A read error may explain this, as a much larger clone is one base away. The genes are TRBV7-2 and TRBJ2-1; 7 bases align to TRBD1. CDR1 SGHTA and CDR2 FQGNSA come from the germline V gene. The CDR3 has 16 amino acids. CDR3 region: CAGSPRGRSSYNEQFF. The CDR3 DNA is TGTGCCGGCAGCCCGAGGGGGCGAAGCTCCTACAATGAGCAGTTCTTC.